The rows below give T cell receptor beta chains drawn from one sample of a study of shared clonotypes between healthy human individuals. Here immunoSEQ multiplex PCR was the method, and the copy in TCRdb shows in-frame clones only, minus some. The data contain some 2,400,000 clones, around 95% of them singletons. Sequenced material: naive CD4+ T cells sorted from blood. These receptors all stem from a man aged 18-30 years in good health. Both conserved end residues are part of each CDR3. Fields, in order: J gene, clone size, V gene, D gene, CDR3 DNA, CDR3 protein. The D gene is left open where the match is weak. Some rows have no size entry. The others give once, few or many, or a class for an expanded clone.

J gene: TRBJ2-5; clone size: once; V gene: TRBV5-6; D gene: -; CDR3 DNA: TGTGCCAGCAGCTTGGTTGAGGGCAAAGACCAAATCGGGACCCAGTACTTC; CDR3 protein: CASSLVEGKDQIGTQYF
J gene: TRBJ1-3; clone size: once; V gene: TRBV5-1; D gene: -; CDR3 DNA: TGCGCCAGCAGGGTCTCTGGAAACACCATATATTTT; CDR3 protein: CASRVSGNTIYF
J gene: TRBJ2-3; clone size: -; V gene: TRBV5-1; D gene: TRBD1; CDR3 DNA: TGCGCCAGCAGGCCTCCGGGACAGGCAGATACGCAGTATTTT; CDR3 protein: CASRPPGQADTQYF
J gene: TRBJ1-1; clone size: -; V gene: TRBV29-1; D gene: -; CDR3 DNA: TGCAGCGCCAACAAGAACACTGAAGCTTTCTTT; CDR3 protein: CSANKNTEAFF
J gene: TRBJ2-1; clone size: -; V gene: TRBV5-4; D gene: TRBD1; CDR3 DNA: TGTGCCAGCAGCGCGGGACAGGGTTTCGGTGAGCAGTTCTTC; CDR3 protein: CASSAGQGFGEQFF
J gene: TRBJ1-6; clone size: -; V gene: TRBV7-2; D gene: -; CDR3 DNA: TGTGCCAGCAGCCCCGCAGCGATCTCCTATAATTCACCCCTCCACTTT; CDR3 protein: CASSPAAISYNSPLHF
J gene: TRBJ2-3; clone size: -; V gene: TRBV25-1; D gene: -; CDR3 DNA: TGTGCCAGCAGCCCCGGGACTGGCCAGGGGTATACGCAGTATTTT; CDR3 protein: CASSPGTGQGYTQYF
J gene: TRBJ2-5; clone size: -; V gene: TRBV10-2; D gene: TRBD1; CDR3 DNA: TGCGCCAGCCGCGACAGGGGATTGGAGACCCAGTACTTC; CDR3 protein: CASRDRGLETQYF
J gene: TRBJ1-2; clone size: -; V gene: TRBV2; D gene: -; CDR3 DNA: TGTGCCAGCAGCGAGGACACACTCTATGGCTACACCTTC; CDR3 protein: CASSEDTLYGYTF
J gene: TRBJ2-3; clone size: -; V gene: TRBV6-5; D gene: -; CDR3 DNA: TGTGCCAGCAGGCGAGATTTTAGCACAGATACGCAGTATTTT; CDR3 protein: CASRRDFSTDTQYF
J gene: TRBJ1-1; clone size: -; V gene: TRBV5-1; D gene: -; CDR3 DNA: TGCGCCAGCAGCTTGGTAGAGGCACCTCTCAAAGCTTTCTTT; CDR3 protein: CASSLVEAPLKAFF
J gene: TRBJ1-6; clone size: -; V gene: TRBV6-1; D gene: TRBD1; CDR3 DNA: TGTGCCAGCAGCGGGACAGGGGTCTATAATTCACCCCTCCACTTT; CDR3 protein: CASSGTGVYNSPLHF
J gene: TRBJ2-3; clone size: once; V gene: TRBV11-2; D gene: TRBD2; CDR3 DNA: TGTGCCAGCAGCTTGGCGGGGAGGGTCAGCGATACGCAGTATTTT; CDR3 protein: CASSLAGRVSDTQYF
J gene: TRBJ2-7; clone size: -; V gene: TRBV6-5; D gene: TRBD2; CDR3 DNA: TGTGCCAGCAGTTACTGGACTAGCGGTTACGAGCAGTACTTC; CDR3 protein: CASSYWTSGYEQYF
J gene: TRBJ2-1; clone size: -; V gene: TRBV7-8; D gene: TRBD2; CDR3 DNA: TGTGCCAGCAGCCTTTACGGGGGGGCCTATTCCTACAATGAGCAGTTCTTC; CDR3 protein: CASSLYGGAYSYNEQFF
J gene: TRBJ1-1; clone size: -; V gene: TRBV2; D gene: -; CDR3 DNA: TGTGCCACCACACCGAACACTGAAGCTTTCTTT; CDR3 protein: CATTPNTEAFF
J gene: TRBJ2-7; clone size: -; V gene: TRBV7-2; D gene: -; CDR3 DNA: TGTGCCAGCAGCTTACAAGGTGGAGTCTACGAGCAGTACTTC; CDR3 protein: CASSLQGGVYEQYF
J gene: TRBJ1-5; clone size: -; V gene: TRBV6-5; D gene: TRBD1; CDR3 DNA: TGTGCCAGCAGTCGGACAGGGGGGATCGGACAGCCCCAGCATTTT; CDR3 protein: CASSRTGGIGQPQHF
J gene: TRBJ2-7; clone size: -; V gene: TRBV7-9; D gene: -; CDR3 DNA: TGTGCCAGCAGCCCAGAGGGGGGCACCTCCTACGAGCAGTACTTC; CDR3 protein: CASSPEGGTSYEQYF
J gene: TRBJ2-7; clone size: -; V gene: TRBV11-1; D gene: TRBD1; CDR3 DNA: TGTGCCAGCAGTTCGGACAGGGGGCAGTACGAGCAGTACTTC; CDR3 protein: CASSSDRGQYEQYF
J gene: TRBJ2-5; clone size: -; V gene: TRBV7-9; D gene: -; CDR3 DNA: TGTGCCAGCAGTTCTAATGGTCTGACCACGGAGACCCAGTACTTC; CDR3 protein: CASSSNGLTTETQYF
J gene: TRBJ2-3; clone size: -; V gene: TRBV10-3; D gene: TRBD2; CDR3 DNA: TGTGCCATCAGTGAGTCGGGACTAGTGGCAGATACGCAGTATTTT; CDR3 protein: CAISESGLVADTQYF
J gene: TRBJ1-1; clone size: -; V gene: TRBV9; D gene: -; CDR3 DNA: TGTGCCAGCAGCGTAGGGGCGGGGGAGAACACTGAAGCTTTCTTT; CDR3 protein: CASSVGAGENTEAFF
J gene: TRBJ2-7; clone size: -; V gene: TRBV11-2; D gene: -; CDR3 DNA: TGTGCCAGCAGCATCAGCGGAACCATTTTAACCTACGAGCAGTACTTC; CDR3 protein: CASSISGTILTYEQYF
J gene: TRBJ1-2; clone size: -; V gene: TRBV2; D gene: TRBD1; CDR3 DNA: TGTGCCAGCAGTTTAGGGACAGGGGCGGGCGGCTACACCTTC; CDR3 protein: CASSLGTGAGGYTF
J gene: TRBJ2-7; clone size: -; V gene: TRBV5-5; D gene: -; CDR3 DNA: TGTGCCAGCAGCTTGGGAGCATACGAGCAGTACTTC; CDR3 protein: CASSLGAYEQYF
J gene: TRBJ2-7; clone size: -; V gene: TRBV11-2; D gene: -; CDR3 DNA: TGTGCCAGCAGCGGACAGAGCTCCTACGAGCAGTACTTC; CDR3 protein: CASSGQSSYEQYF
J gene: TRBJ2-7; clone size: -; V gene: TRBV10-2; D gene: TRBD1; CDR3 DNA: TGCGCCAGCAATCCAGGGGGCCGCTACGGCGAGCAGTACTTC; CDR3 protein: CASNPGGRYGEQYF
J gene: TRBJ1-1; clone size: -; V gene: TRBV28; D gene: -; CDR3 DNA: TGTGCCAGCAGCGGCAGTATGAACACTGAAGCTTTCTTT; CDR3 protein: CASSGSMNTEAFF
J gene: TRBJ2-1; clone size: -; V gene: TRBV10-3; D gene: TRBD1; CDR3 DNA: TGTGCCATCAGGGGGACAGGCGCCGACCTCTCCTACAATGAGCAGTTCTTC; CDR3 protein: CAIRGTGADLSYNEQFF
J gene: TRBJ2-2; clone size: -; V gene: TRBV30; D gene: -; CDR3 DNA: TGTGCCTGGAGGCAGGAGAACACCGGGGAGCTGTTTTTT; CDR3 protein: CAWRQENTGELFF
J gene: TRBJ1-1; clone size: -; V gene: TRBV7-9; D gene: TRBD1; CDR3 DNA: TGTGCCAGCAGCTTAGTTGCCAGGGGGCTGGTTAGGGACACTGAAGCTTTCTTT; CDR3 protein: CASSLVARGLVRDTEAFF
J gene: TRBJ1-3; clone size: -; V gene: TRBV6-6; D gene: -; CDR3 DNA: TGTGCCAGCAGTTACGGGGGCAACTCTGGAAACACCATATATTTT; CDR3 protein: CASSYGGNSGNTIYF
J gene: TRBJ2-3; clone size: -; V gene: TRBV5-1; D gene: -; CDR3 DNA: TGCGCCAGCAGCTTCTCTGCAGGGGGGTTGGATACGCAGTATTTT; CDR3 protein: CASSFSAGGLDTQYF
J gene: TRBJ2-5; clone size: -; V gene: TRBV11-2; D gene: TRBD1; CDR3 DNA: TGTGCCAGCAGCTTAGTACACAGGGGGGAACGGGGGACCCAGTACTTC; CDR3 protein: CASSLVHRGERGTQYF
J gene: TRBJ2-4; clone size: -; V gene: TRBV10-1; D gene: -; CDR3 DNA: TGCGCCAGCAGTGGATCAGGGGAGGTAAACATTCAGTACTTC; CDR3 protein: CASSGSGEVNIQYF
J gene: TRBJ2-7; clone size: -; V gene: TRBV2; D gene: -; CDR3 DNA: TGTGCCAGCAATCCGAATGGTGGGTACGAGCAGTACTTC; CDR3 protein: CASNPNGGYEQYF
J gene: TRBJ1-5; clone size: -; V gene: TRBV28; D gene: TRBD1; CDR3 DNA: TGTGCCAGCAGTTCCCATACAGGGGGCAATCAGCCCCAGCATTTT; CDR3 protein: CASSSHTGGNQPQHF
J gene: TRBJ2-5; clone size: -; V gene: TRBV27; D gene: TRBD1; CDR3 DNA: TGTGCCAGCAGCAGAAGACAGGGAAGGGAAGAGACCCAGTACTTC; CDR3 protein: CASSRRQGREETQYF
J gene: TRBJ2-7; clone size: -; V gene: TRBV5-1; D gene: -; CDR3 DNA: TGCGCCAGCAGCTTTGTCCCCCTCCAATTGTCTTCAGGGAAAGGTGGCGAGCAGTACTTC; CDR3 protein: CASSFVPLQLSSGKGGEQYF
J gene: TRBJ1-6; clone size: -; V gene: TRBV7-2; D gene: -; CDR3 DNA: TGTGCCAGCAGCTTCTCGGGCCATAATTCACCCCTCCACTTT; CDR3 protein: CASSFSGHNSPLHF
J gene: TRBJ2-7; clone size: -; V gene: TRBV6-5; D gene: TRBD2; CDR3 DNA: TGTGCCAGCACTTCCGGGGGGTTCGAGCAGTACTTC; CDR3 protein: CASTSGGFEQYF
J gene: TRBJ2-3; clone size: -; V gene: TRBV29-1; D gene: TRBD1; CDR3 DNA: TGCAGCGTTGAACGGACAGGGATATTCACAGATACGCAGTATTTT; CDR3 protein: CSVERTGIFTDTQYF
J gene: TRBJ1-2; clone size: -; V gene: TRBV4-1; D gene: -; CDR3 DNA: TGCGCCAGCAGCCAAGATTCGGGCAGGGACGACGACTATGGCTACACCTTC; CDR3 protein: CASSQDSGRDDDYGYTF
J gene: TRBJ2-2; clone size: -; V gene: TRBV29-1; D gene: -; CDR3 DNA: TGCAGCGTTGGTGGGAGAACAAACACCGGGGAGCTGTTTTTT; CDR3 protein: CSVGGRTNTGELFF
J gene: TRBJ2-1; clone size: -; V gene: TRBV7-9; D gene: TRBD2; CDR3 DNA: TGTGCCAGCAGCTCCCTAGCGGGGGCCTACAATGAGCAGTTCTTC; CDR3 protein: CASSSLAGAYNEQFF
J gene: TRBJ2-1; clone size: -; V gene: TRBV25-1; D gene: -; CDR3 DNA: TGTGCCAGCAGTGAATATCTACTAGCTCGTGATGAGCAGTTCTTC; CDR3 protein: CASSEYLLARDEQFF
J gene: TRBJ2-1; clone size: -; V gene: TRBV30; D gene: -; CDR3 DNA: TGTGCCTGGAGTAGTCTTGGTGGGGCCTGGGAGCAGTTCTTC; CDR3 protein: CAWSSLGGAWEQFF
J gene: TRBJ2-1; clone size: -; V gene: TRBV6-6; D gene: TRBD2; CDR3 DNA: TGTGCCAGCAGTACTCTAGCGGGAGTAGGAAATGAGCAGTTCTTC; CDR3 protein: CASSTLAGVGNEQFF
J gene: TRBJ2-2; clone size: -; V gene: TRBV5-1; D gene: -; CDR3 DNA: TGCGCCAGCAGCCGTGGGGTCACCGGGGAGCTGTTTTTT; CDR3 protein: CASSRGVTGELFF